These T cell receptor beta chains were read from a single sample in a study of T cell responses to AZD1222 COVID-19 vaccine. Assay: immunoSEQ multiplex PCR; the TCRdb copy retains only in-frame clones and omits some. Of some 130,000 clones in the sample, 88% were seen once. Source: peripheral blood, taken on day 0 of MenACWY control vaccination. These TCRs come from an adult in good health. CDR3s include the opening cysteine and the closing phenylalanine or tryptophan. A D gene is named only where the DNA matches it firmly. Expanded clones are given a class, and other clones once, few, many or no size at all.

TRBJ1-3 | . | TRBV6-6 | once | TGTGCCAGCAGTTCCGGCAGGGTCGCTGGAAACACCATATATTTT | CASSSGRVAGNTIYF
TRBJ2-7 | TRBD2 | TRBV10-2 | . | TGCGCCAGCAGCATCATCCCGGGACTAGCGGGAGCCCAGGCCTACGAGCAGTACTTC | CASSIIPGLAGAQAYEQYF
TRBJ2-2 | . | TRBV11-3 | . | TGTGCCAGCAGCTACACGAACACCGGGGAGCTGTTTTTT | CASSYTNTGELFF
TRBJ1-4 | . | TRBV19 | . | TGTGCCAGTAGAGAAGAGTTAAGGGAAAAACTGTTTTTT | CASREELREKLFF
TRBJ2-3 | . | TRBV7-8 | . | TGTGCCAGCAGCTTCTTTGACGGGGTGGATACGCAGTATTTT | CASSFFDGVDTQYF
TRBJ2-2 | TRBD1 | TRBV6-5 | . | TGTGCCAGCAGGAGAGACAGGGTCCACACCGGGGAGCTGTTTTTT | CASRRDRVHTGELFF
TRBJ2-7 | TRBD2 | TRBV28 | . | TGTGCCAGCAGTACCTCCGGGACTAGTCCAGGCGAGCAGTACTTC | CASSTSGTSPGEQYF
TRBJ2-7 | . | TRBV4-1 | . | TGCGCCAGCAGCCCCCAGGGGGAGGTCTCCTACGAGCAGTACTTC | CASSPQGEVSYEQYF
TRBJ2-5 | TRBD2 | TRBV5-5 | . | TGTGCCAGCAGGCAGGGACTAGCGTATCAAGAGACCCAGTACTTC | CASRQGLAYQETQYF
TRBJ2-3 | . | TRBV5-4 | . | TGTGCCAGCAGCCCGGCGGGGAGCACAGATACGCAGTATTTT | CASSPAGSTDTQYF